This TCR beta chain was sequenced in a study of cytomegalovirus exposure and HLA in healthy donors. Study-wide context: In an earlier analysis, 90 million to 120 million unique TCR beta sequences were found from 150 million to 200 million T cells.

The CDR3 extends over 13 amino acids. The V end lost 5 bases, the J end lost 6 bases, and 11 bases lay between the germline ends. Germline V gives CDR1 MDHEN, CDR2 SYDVKM. Study-wide findings and caveats: A later examination showed that TCR association rates differed by HLA locus, with DRB1 most and HLA-C fewest. The study had only CMV serostatus as immune exposure information. The majority of TCR sequences were rare, yet some public TCRs appeared in many donors.

Both 60 Vbeta primers and 13 Jbeta primers went into the PCR. Data came from immunoSEQ multiplex PCR; TCRdb stores just in-frame clones and leaves some out. The sample yields approximately 270,000 clones, approximately 80% seen once. With respect to this clone: Its specificity is not known.

This chain connects TRBV28 to TRBJ1-5; D is uncertain. The sample comprised PBMCs. The sequence came from a girl aged 2-15 years in good health and CMV-seronegative. The CDR3 loop reads CASSKIGSQPQHF. In DNA form, the CDR3 reads TGTGCCAGCAGTAAAATAGGGAGTCAGCCCCAGCATTTT.